These 13 T cell receptor beta chains were sequenced from one sample in a study of blood T cell repertoires in COVID-19. Repertoires were generated with immunoSEQ multiplex PCR, while TCRdb's copy carries only in-frame clones and drops some. The sample contains roughly 400,000 clones, about 90% of which appear only once. The material sequenced was PBMCs or T cells enriched from blood (not recorded which). Receptors originate from a woman aged 25 to 39 who had recovered from COVID-19.

The chain recombines TRBV6-5 with TRBJ2-3; TRBD2 aligns across 8 bases. J was trimmed by 6 bases and V by 8 bases; bases with no gene match: 7. The CDR3 is made up of 13 amino acids. Germline CDR1 is MNHEY and CDR2 is SVGAGI. The CDR3 DNA follows: TGTGCCAGCTCGGGGGGGAGTTCGGATACGCAGTATTTT. This codes for CASSGGSSDTQYF.

The V gene is TRBV3-1 (or the pseudogene TRBV3-2), the J gene TRBJ2-7, with D unclear. Trimming took off 1 base at V and 6 bases at J, with 7 bases between the two ends. Germline CDR1 is LGHDT and CDR2 is YNNKEL (reference sequence). The CDR3 extends over 12 amino acids. For the CDR3, the DNA is TGTGCCAGCAGCCAAGGGGCCCTCGAGCAGTACTTC. This codes for CASSQGALEQYF.

The sample holds one count of this clone. This chain connects TRBV28 to TRBJ2-6, with 12 bases matching TRBD1. The germline gives CDR1 MDHEN, CDR2 SYDVKM. The CDR3 has 18 residues. Trimming at V came to 5 bases and at J to 0 bases, leaving 5 bases not matched to a gene. The CDR3, as DNA: TGTGCCAGCAGTACACCGGGACAGGGGGCCTCTGGGGCCAACGTCCTGACTTTC. This sequence encodes CASSTPGQGASGANVLTF.

This clone appeared a single time. The chain recombines TRBV7-2 with TRBJ2-7; D is possibly TRBD2 (6 bases). Trimming took 2 bases from V and 5 from J, leaving 10 bases between them. The germline V gene encodes CDR1 SGHTA and CDR2 FQGNSA. This CDR3 is 13 amino acids long. This CDR3 reads CASSLMGLNEQYF. Here the CDR3 DNA reads TGTGCCAGCAGCTTAATGGGACTGAACGAGCAGTACTTC. Drawing the rest from reference TRBV7-2 and TRBJ2-7, the complete variable domain is GAGVSQSPSNKVTEKGKDVELRCDPISGHTALYWYRQSLGQGLEFLIYFQGNSAPDKSGLPSDRFSAERTGGSVSTLTIQRTQQEDSAVYLCASSLMGLNEQYFGPGTRLTVT.

The chain couples TRBV27 to TRBJ1-2, with D perhaps TRBD1 (5 bases). CDR3 length: 15 residues. The V end lost 9 bases, the J end lost 4 bases, and 21 bases lay between the germline ends. Germline CDR1 reads MNHEY; CDR2 reads SMNVEV (reference sequence). CDR3 bases: TGTGCCAGTCCCCCGATCGCCCCGGGGGTCTATGGCTACACCTTC. It specifies CASPPIAPGVYGYTF.

This clone occurred a few times. The chain carries TRBV18 and TRBJ2-1, with D perhaps matching TRBD2 (5 bases). V lost 3 bases and J 5 bases, leaving 8 bases between the germline ends. The CDR3 totals 13 residues. Germline values: CDR1 KGHSH, CDR2 LQKENI. CDR3 in DNA: TGTGCCAGCTCACCCGGACTCCACAATGAGCAGTTCTTC. Translating it yields CASSPGLHNEQFF.

The J gene is TRBJ2-1, the V gene TRBV3-1 (or the pseudogene TRBV3-2); 9 bases are shared with TRBD2. The germline V gene encodes CDR1 LGHDT and CDR2 YNNKEL (reference sequence). CDR3 length equals 18 residues. The ends lost 5 bases at V and 0 bases at J; junction bases unmatched: 11. The DNA for the CDR3 is TGTGCCAGCAGCTATAGCGGGAGCCGACTGAGCTCCTACAATGAGCAGTTCTTC. It translates to CASSYSGSRLSSYNEQFF.

In nucleotides, the CDR3 is TGTGCCAGTAGTATACTCGAAGGACAGGGGAACACTGAAGCTTTCTTT. Translation gives CASSILEGQGNTEAFF. The V and J genes are TRBV19 and TRBJ1-1; 8 bases are a match to TRBD1. The V gene's germline CDR1 is LNHDA and CDR2 SQIVND (reference sequence). The length of the CDR3 is 16 residues. The V segment lost 2 bases and the J segment 1 base; nucleotides outside the gene matches: 6.

This chain links TRBV28 with TRBJ2-5; tentatively, D is TRBD1 (6 bases). V lost 3 bases to trimming and J lost 1 base, with 18 bases between them. The CDR3 is 17 amino acids. Germline V CDR1 and CDR2: MDHEN, SYDVKM. The CDR3 bases are TGTGCCAGCAGTTTCCCCCTTACAGGGAAAGTCCAAGAGACCCAGTACTTC. The encoded protein is CASSFPLTGKVQETQYF.

The chain links TRBV24-1 to TRBJ2-2, with 12 bases that match TRBD1. V dropped 9 bases and J dropped 6; count of bases not matched to a gene: 19. CDR1 is KGHDR and CDR2 is SFDVKD in the germline V gene. The CDR3 runs to 19 residues. Here the CDR3 DNA reads TGTGCCACCTCACACTTACCGGGACAGGGGGCGCTTGGAGCCGGGGAGCTGTTTTTT. Its protein is CATSHLPGQGALGAGELFF.

This clone was counted between two and nine times. The chain has TRBV6-5 and TRBJ1-4, with TRBD1 matching 9 bases. V dropped 2 bases and J dropped 5; count of bases not matched to a gene: 3. The germline V gene encodes CDR1 MNHEY and CDR2 SVGAGI. The CDR3 has 15 amino acids. CDR3 amino acids: CASSYRTGVNEKLFF. CDR3 sequence (DNA): TGTGCCAGCAGTTACCGGACAGGGGTAAATGAAAAACTGTTTTTT.

This clone occurred a few times. V and J are TRBV24-1 and TRBJ2-2, with a weak D call TRBD1 (6 bases). CDR3 size: 15 residues. CDR1 and CDR2 from the germline V gene are KGHDR and SFDVKD. V lost 1 base to trimming and J lost 5 bases, with 10 bases between them. This CDR3 is CATSDLGRGTGELFF. In DNA, the CDR3 is TGTGCCACCAGTGATTTAGGCAGGGGAACCGGGGAGCTGTTTTTT.

The V gene is TRBV2, the J gene TRBJ1-2; a weak D match, TRBD1 (5 bases). The germline V gene has CDR1 SNHLY and CDR2 FYNNEI. V lost 11 bases to trimming and J lost 4 bases, with 17 bases between them. The CDR3 loop spans 13 amino acids. The CDR3 loop is CAGRDSGGYGYTF. The CDR3 bases are TGTGCCGGAAGGGACTCTGGGGGCTATGGCTACACCTTC.